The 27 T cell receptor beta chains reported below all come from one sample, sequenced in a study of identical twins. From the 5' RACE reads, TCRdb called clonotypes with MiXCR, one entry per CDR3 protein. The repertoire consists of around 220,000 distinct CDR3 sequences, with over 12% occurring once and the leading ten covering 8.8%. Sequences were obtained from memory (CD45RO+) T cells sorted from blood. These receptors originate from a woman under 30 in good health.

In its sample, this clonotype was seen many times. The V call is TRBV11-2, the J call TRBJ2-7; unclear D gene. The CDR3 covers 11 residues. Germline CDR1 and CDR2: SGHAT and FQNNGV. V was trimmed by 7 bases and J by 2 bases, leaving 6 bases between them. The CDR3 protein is CASTVAYEQYF. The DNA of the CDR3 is TGTGCCAGCACGGTTGCCTACGAGCAGTACTTC.

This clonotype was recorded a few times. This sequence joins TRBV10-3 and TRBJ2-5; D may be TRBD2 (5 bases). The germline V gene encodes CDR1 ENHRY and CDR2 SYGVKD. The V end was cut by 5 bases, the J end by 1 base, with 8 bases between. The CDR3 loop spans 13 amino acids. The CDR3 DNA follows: TGTGCCATCAGTCCCGGGATCCAAGAGACCCAGTACTTC. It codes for CAISPGIQETQYF.

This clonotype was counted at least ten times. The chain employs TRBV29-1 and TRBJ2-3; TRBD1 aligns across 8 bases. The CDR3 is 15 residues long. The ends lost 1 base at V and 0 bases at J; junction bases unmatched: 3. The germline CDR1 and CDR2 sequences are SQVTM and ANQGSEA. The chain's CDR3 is CSVEGDRTSTDTQYF. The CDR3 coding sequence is TGCAGCGTTGAAGGGGACAGGACTAGCACAGATACGCAGTATTTT.

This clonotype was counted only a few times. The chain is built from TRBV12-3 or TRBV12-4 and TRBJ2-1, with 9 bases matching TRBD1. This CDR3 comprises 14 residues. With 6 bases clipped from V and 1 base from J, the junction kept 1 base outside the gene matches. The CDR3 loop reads CASRGTGSYNEQFF. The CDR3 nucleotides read TGTGCCAGCAGAGGGACAGGGTCCTACAATGAGCAGTTCTTC.

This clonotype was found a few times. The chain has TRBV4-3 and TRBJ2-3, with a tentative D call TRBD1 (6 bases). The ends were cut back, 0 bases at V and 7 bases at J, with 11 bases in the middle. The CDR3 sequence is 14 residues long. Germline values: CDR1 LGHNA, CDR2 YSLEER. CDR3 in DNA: TGCGCCAGCAGCCAAGATTCGACAGGCTATACGCAGTATTTT. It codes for CASSQDSTGYTQYF.

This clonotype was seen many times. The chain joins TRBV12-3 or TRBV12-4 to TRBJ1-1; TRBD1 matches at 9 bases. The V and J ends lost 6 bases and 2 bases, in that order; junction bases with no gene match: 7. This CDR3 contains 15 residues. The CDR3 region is CASRPLGQGNTEAFF. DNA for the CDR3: TGTGCCAGCAGGCCGTTGGGACAGGGAAACACTGAAGCTTTCTTT.

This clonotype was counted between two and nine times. The CDR3 region is CSADGTSREQYF. The CDR3 coding sequence is TGCAGTGCTGACGGGACTTCTCGGGAGCAGTACTTC. The V gene is TRBV20-1, the J gene TRBJ2-7; weak D call: TRBD2 (6 bases). The V gene lost 5 bases and the J gene lost 7 bases, with 15 bases spanning the gap. This CDR3 contains 12 residues. Germline values: CDR1 DFQATT, CDR2 SNEGSKA (reference sequence).

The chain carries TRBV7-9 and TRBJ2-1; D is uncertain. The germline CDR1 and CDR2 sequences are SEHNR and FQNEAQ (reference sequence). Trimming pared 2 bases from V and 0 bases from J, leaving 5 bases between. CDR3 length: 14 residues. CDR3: CASSLSSSYNEQFF. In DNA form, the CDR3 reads TGTGCCAGCAGCTTATCGAGCTCCTACAATGAGCAGTTCTTC.

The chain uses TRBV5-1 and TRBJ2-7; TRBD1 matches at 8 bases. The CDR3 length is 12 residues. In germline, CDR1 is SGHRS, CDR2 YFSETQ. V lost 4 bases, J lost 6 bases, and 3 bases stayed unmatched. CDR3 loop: CASSKDRAEQYF. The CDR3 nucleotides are TGCGCCAGCAGCAAGGACAGGGCCGAGCAGTACTTC.

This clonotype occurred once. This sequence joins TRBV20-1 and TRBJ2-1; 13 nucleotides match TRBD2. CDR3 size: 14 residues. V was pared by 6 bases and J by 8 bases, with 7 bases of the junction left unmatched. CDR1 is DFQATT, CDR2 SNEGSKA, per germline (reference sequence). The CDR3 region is CSARGTSGNDEQFF. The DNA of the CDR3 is TGCAGTGCCAGGGGGACTAGCGGGAATGATGAGCAGTTCTTC.

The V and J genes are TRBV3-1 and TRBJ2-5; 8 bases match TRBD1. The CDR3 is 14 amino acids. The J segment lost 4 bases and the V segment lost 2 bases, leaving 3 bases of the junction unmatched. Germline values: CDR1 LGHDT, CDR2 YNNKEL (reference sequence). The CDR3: CASSQRTGPETQYF. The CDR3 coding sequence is TGTGCCAGCAGCCAACGGACAGGGCCAGAGACCCAGTACTTC.

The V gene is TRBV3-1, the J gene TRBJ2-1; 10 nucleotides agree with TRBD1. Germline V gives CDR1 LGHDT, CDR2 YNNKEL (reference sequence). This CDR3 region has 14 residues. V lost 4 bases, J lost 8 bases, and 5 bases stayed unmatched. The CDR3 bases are TGTGCCAGCAGCCTCTGGGACAGGGGCCATGAGCAGTTCTTC. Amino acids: CASSLWDRGHEQFF.

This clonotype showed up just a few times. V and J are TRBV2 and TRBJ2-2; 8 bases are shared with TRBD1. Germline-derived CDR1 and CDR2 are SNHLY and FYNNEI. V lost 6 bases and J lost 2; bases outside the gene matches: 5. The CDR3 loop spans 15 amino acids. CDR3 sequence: CASSPDRGNTGELFF. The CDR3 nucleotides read TGTGCCAGCAGCCCCGACAGGGGAAACACCGGGGAGCTGTTTTTT. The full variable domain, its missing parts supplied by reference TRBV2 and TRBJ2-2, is EPEVTQTPSHQVTQMGQEVILRCVPISNHLYFYWYRQILGQKVEFLVSFYNNEISEKSEIFDDQFSVERPDGSNFTLKIRSTKLEDSAMYFCASSPDRGNTGELFFGEGSRLTVL.

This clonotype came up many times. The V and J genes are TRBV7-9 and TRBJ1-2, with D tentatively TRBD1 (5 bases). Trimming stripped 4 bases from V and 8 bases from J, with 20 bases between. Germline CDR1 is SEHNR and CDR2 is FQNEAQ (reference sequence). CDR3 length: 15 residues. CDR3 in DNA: TGTGCCAGCAGCTACGGCCAGGGTACTACTAGCGGCTACACCTTC. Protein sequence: CASSYGQGTTSGYTF.

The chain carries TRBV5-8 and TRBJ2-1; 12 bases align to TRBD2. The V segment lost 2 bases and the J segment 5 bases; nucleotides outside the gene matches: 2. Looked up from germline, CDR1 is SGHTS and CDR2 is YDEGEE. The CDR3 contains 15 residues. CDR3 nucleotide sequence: TGTGCCAGCAGCTTTGGACTAGCGGGAAACAATGAGCAGTTCTTC. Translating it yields CASSFGLAGNNEQFF.

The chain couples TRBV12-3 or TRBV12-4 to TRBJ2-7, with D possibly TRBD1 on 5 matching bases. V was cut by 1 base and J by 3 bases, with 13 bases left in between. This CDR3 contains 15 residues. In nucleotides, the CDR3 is TGTGCCAGCAGTTTAGTTCAGGGTCGATTCTACGAGCAGTACTTC. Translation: CASSLVQGRFYEQYF.

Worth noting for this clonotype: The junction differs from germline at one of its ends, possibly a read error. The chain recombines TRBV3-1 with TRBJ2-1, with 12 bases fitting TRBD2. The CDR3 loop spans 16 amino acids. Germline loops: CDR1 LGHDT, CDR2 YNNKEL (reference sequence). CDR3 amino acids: CACSQAGTSGLYEQFF. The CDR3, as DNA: TGTGCCTGCAGCCAAGCCGGGACTAGCGGGCTCTATGAGCAGTTCTTC.

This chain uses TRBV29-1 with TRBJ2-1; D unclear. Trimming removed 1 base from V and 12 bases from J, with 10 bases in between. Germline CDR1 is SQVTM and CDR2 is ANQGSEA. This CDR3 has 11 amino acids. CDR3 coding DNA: TGCAGCGTTGAAGTAGGAACTTGGCAGTTCTTC. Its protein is CSVEVGTWQFF.

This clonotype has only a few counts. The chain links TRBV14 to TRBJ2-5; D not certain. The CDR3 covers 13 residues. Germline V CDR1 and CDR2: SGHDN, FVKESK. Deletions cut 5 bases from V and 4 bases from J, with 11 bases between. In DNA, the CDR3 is TGTGCCAGCAGCAGGGTACTACCAGAGACCCAGTACTTC. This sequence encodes CASSRVLPETQYF.

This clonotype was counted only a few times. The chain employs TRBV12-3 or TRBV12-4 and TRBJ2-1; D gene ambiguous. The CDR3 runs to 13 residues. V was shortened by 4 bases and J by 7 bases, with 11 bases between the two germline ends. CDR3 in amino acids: CASSYGARNEQFF. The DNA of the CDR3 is TGTGCCAGCAGTTACGGCGCTCGGAATGAGCAGTTCTTC.

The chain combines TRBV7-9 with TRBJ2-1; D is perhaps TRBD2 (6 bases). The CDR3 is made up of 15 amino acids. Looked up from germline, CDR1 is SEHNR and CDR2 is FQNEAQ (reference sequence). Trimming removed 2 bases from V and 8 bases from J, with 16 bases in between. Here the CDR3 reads CASSLLRLPGDEQFF. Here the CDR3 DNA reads TGTGCCAGCAGCTTATTGAGACTTCCGGGGGATGAGCAGTTCTTC.

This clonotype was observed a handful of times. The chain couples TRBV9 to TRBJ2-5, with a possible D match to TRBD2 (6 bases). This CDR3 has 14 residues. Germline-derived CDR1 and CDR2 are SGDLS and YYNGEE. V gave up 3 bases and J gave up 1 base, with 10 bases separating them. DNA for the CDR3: TGTGCCAGCAGCGCCGGGACTTTCCAAGAGACCCAGTACTTC. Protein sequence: CASSAGTFQETQYF. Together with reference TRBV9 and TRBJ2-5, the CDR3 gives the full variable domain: DSGVTQTPKHLITATGQRVTLRCSPRSGDLSVYWYQQSLDQGLQFLIQYYNGEERAKGNILERFSAQQFPDLHSELNLSSLELGDSALYFCASSAGTFQETQYFGPGTRLLVL.

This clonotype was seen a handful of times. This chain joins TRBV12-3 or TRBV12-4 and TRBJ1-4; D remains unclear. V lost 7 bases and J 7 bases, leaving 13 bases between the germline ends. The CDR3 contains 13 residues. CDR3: CASIPWGSEKLFF. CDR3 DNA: TGTGCCAGCATCCCTTGGGGTTCTGAAAAACTGTTTTTT.

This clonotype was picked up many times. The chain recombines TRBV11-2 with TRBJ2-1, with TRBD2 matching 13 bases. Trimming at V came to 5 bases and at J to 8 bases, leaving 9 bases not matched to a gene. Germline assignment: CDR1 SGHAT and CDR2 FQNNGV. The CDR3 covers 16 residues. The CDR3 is CASSQRTSGSTDEQFF. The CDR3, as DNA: TGTGCCAGCAGCCAACGGACTAGCGGGAGTACCGATGAGCAGTTCTTC.

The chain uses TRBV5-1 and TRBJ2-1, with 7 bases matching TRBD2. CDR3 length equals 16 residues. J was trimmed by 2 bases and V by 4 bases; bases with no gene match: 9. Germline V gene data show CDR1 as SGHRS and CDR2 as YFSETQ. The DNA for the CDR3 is TGCGCCAGCAGCGCTACGGGAGGAGGGACCTACAATGAGCAGTTCTTC. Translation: CASSATGGGTYNEQFF.

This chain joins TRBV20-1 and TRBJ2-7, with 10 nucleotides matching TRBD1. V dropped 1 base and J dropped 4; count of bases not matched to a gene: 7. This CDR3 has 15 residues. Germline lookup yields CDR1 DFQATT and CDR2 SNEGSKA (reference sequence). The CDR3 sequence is CSARGRQGARYEQYF. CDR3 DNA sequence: TGCAGTGCTAGAGGAAGACAGGGGGCTCGGTACGAGCAGTACTTC.

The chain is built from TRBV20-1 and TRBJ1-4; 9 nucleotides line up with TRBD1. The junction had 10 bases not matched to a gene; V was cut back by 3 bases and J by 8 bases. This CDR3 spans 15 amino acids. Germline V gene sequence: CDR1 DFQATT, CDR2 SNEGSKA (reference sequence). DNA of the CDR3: TGCAGTGCTAGGGGTGGGACAGGGCGAAACGAAAAACTGTTTTTT. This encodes CSARGGTGRNEKLFF.